These 27 T cell receptor beta chains originate from one sample sequenced in a study of blood T cell repertoires in COVID-19 (dated by TCRdb to the early 2020s). To prepare the library, the immunoSEQ multiplex PCR assay was applied. TCRdb re-hosts the immuneACCESS table, in-frame sequences only. Its copies lack some clones; in the studies checked, an unresolved V gene accounts for under half of them, and the cause for the rest is not known. The sample has around 130,000 clones on record, over 80% of them singletons. Of the sample, approximately 20% is held by the ten largest clones. Input material: PBMCs or T cells enriched from blood (not recorded which). All receptors come from a man aged 30 to 39 who had recovered from COVID-19.

Note on this clone: Distinct nucleotide sequences in the sample also encode this CDR3. The genes are TRBV19 and TRBJ2-2; TRBD2 aligns across 8 bases. The CDR3 contains 15 residues. Germline V lookup: CDR1 LNHDA, CDR2 SQIVND (reference sequence). J lost 0 bases, V lost 3 bases, and 0 bases had no gene match. CDR3 loop: CASSISGANTGELFF. In nucleotides, the CDR3 is TGTGCCAGTAGTATTAGCGGGGCGAACACCGGGGAGCTGTTTTTT.

The rearrangement links TRBV19 to TRBJ2-2; no reliable D call. V was pared by 3 bases and J by 4 bases, with 12 bases between. Germline V gives CDR1 LNHDA, CDR2 SQIVND (reference sequence). This CDR3 is built from 15 residues. The CDR3 here is CASSISRQSTGELFF. CDR3 coding DNA: TGTGCCAGTAGTATTTCCAGACAATCCACCGGGGAGCTGTTTTTT.

The table lists this clone with a few counts. V and J are TRBV9 and TRBJ1-6; tentatively, D is TRBD1 (5 bases). The germline CDR1 and CDR2 sequences are SGDLS and YYNGEE. The CDR3 extends over 17 amino acids. The germline V and J ends were trimmed by 0 bases and 1 base, with 11 bases remaining between them. In nucleotides, the CDR3 is TGTGCCAGCAGCGTAGCTACGGGGGGGTCCTATAATTCACCCCTCCACTTT. Translating it yields CASSVATGGSYNSPLHF.

This chain's CDR3 is CASSRQGWNYGYTF. The CDR3 nucleotides are TGTGCCAGCAGCCGACAGGGCTGGAACTATGGCTACACCTTC. V is TRBV28 and J is TRBJ1-2, with TRBD1 identical over 7 bases. Trimming removed 6 bases from V and 2 bases from J; junction bases left unmatched: 6. This CDR3 has 14 amino acids. Germline assignment: CDR1 MDHEN and CDR2 SYDVKM.

The chain couples TRBV18 to TRBJ2-7, with 9 bases that match TRBD2. Trimming removed 3 bases from V and 5 bases from J; junction bases left unmatched: 11. The CDR3 covers 16 residues. The V gene's germline CDR1 is KGHSH and CDR2 LQKENI. CDR3 loop: CASSPGGRALVDEQYF. The CDR3 DNA reads TGTGCCAGCTCACCGGGCGGGAGGGCCCTCGTGGACGAGCAGTACTTC.

The rearrangement uses TRBV2 and TRBJ2-5, with D perhaps TRBD1 (6 bases). CDR3 length equals 13 residues. V was clipped by 5 bases and J by 2 bases, with 9 bases between them. Germline CDR1 and CDR2: SNHLY and FYNNEI. CDR3 bases: TGTGCCAGCAGTACGGACAGACAAGAGACCCAGTACTTC. As protein: CASSTDRQETQYF.

The V call is TRBV16, the J call TRBJ1-4; 7 nucleotides match TRBD1. The germline gives CDR1 KGHSY, CDR2 FQNENV. This CDR3 contains 14 residues. V gave up 3 bases and J gave up 7 bases; unmatched junction bases: 5. The DNA of the CDR3 is TGTGCCAGCAGCCAGCGACAGGGCGGTGAAAAACTGTTTTTT. This translates into CASSQRQGGEKLFF.

The V call is TRBV12-5, the J call TRBJ2-2; TRBD2 aligns across 8 bases. V lost 0 bases to trimming and J lost 1 base; unmatched junction nucleotides: 7. The CDR3 extends over 18 amino acids. In germline, CDR1 is LGHNT, CDR2 FRNRAP. The CDR3 spells CASGLVAKTSENTGELFF. CDR3 in DNA: TGTGCTAGTGGTTTGGTAGCTAAGACTAGCGAGAACACCGGGGAGCTGTTTTTT.

The chain joins TRBV2 to TRBJ2-2, with 11 bases that match TRBD2. Germline loops: CDR1 SNHLY, CDR2 FYNNEI. The CDR3 sequence is 19 residues long. V trimming: 1 base; J trimming: 6 bases; junction bases outside the gene matches: 13. For the CDR3, the DNA is TGTGCCAGCAGTGAAGACCTAACTAGCGGGAGTACTGGGGCCGGGGAGCTGTTTTTT. This encodes CASSEDLTSGSTGAGELFF.

J is TRBJ1-2 and V is TRBV9; D not certain. Trimming took 4 bases from V and 7 from J, leaving 17 bases between them. The CDR3 contains 14 residues. Germline loops: CDR1 SGDLS, CDR2 YYNGEE. CDR3 nucleotides: TGTGCCAGCAGCACGCCCGGGGTGAGGGCTGGCTACACCTTC. Amino acids: CASSTPGVRAGYTF.

This chain uses TRBV5-4 with TRBJ2-6; 7 positions match TRBD2. The CDR3 consists of 17 residues. V was pared by 4 bases and J by 3 bases, with 10 bases of the junction left unmatched. Per germline, CDR1 SGHNT and CDR2 YYREEE (reference sequence). The CDR3 here is CASSPGGGGLGANVLTF. The CDR3 DNA follows: TGTGCCAGCAGCCCTGGGGGGGGAGGACTTGGGGCCAACGTCCTGACTTTC.

Only a few counts were recorded for this clone. The chain recombines TRBV9 with TRBJ2-3, with TRBD1 as a possible D gene (6 bases). Germline assignment: CDR1 SGDLS and CDR2 YYNGEE. The CDR3 loop spans 15 amino acids. The V and J ends lost 0 bases and 4 bases respectively, with 12 bases between them. CDR3 bases: TGTGCCAGCAGCGTAGAAGGGTGGGGGCCAGATACGCAGTATTTT. It yields the protein CASSVEGWGPDTQYF.

The rearrangement uses TRBV19 and TRBJ2-1; D is possibly TRBD2 (6 bases). CDR1 LNHDA and CDR2 SQIVND come from the germline V gene (reference sequence). This CDR3 has 13 residues. V lost 6 bases and J 8 bases, leaving 14 bases between the germline ends. The DNA for the CDR3 is TGTGCCAGTAGCGGGAGTCTTCTTTATGAGCAGTTCTTC. Translated: CASSGSLLYEQFF.

This clone was detected only once. The chain joins TRBV2 to TRBJ2-2; D gene ambiguous. The CDR3 spans 12 residues. The germline V gene encodes CDR1 SNHLY and CDR2 FYNNEI. V lost 7 bases and J lost 3, with 6 bases in between. In nucleotides, the CDR3 is TGTGCCAGCACCGTATACACCGGGGAGCTGTTTTTT. The encoded protein is CASTVYTGELFF.

This chain links TRBV5-4 with TRBJ1-1; 9 bases agree with TRBD1. CDR1 is SGHNT, CDR2 YYREEE, per germline (reference sequence). This CDR3 contains 14 residues. Trimming removed 2 bases from V and 4 bases from J; junction bases left unmatched: 3. CDR3 sequence (DNA): TGTGCCAGCAGCTTAGGACAGGGGCCCACTGAAGCTTTCTTT. Encoded protein: CASSLGQGPTEAFF.

V is TRBV5-4 and J is TRBJ2-5; 7 bases match TRBD2. CDR1 SGHNT and CDR2 YYREEE come from the germline V gene (reference sequence). CDR3 size: 15 residues. V lost 4 bases and J lost 2; bases outside the gene matches: 8. CDR3 DNA sequence: TGTGCCAGCAGCCCGGGGGGACCGTTGCAAGAGACCCAGTACTTC. Protein: CASSPGGPLQETQYF.

In this sample, this clone turned up once. The V gene is TRBV4-1, the J gene TRBJ2-1; 7 positions match TRBD2. The germline CDR1 and CDR2 sequences are MGHRA and YSYEKL. CDR3 size: 16 residues. J was trimmed by 9 bases and V by 0 bases; bases with no gene match: 11. The CDR3 nucleotides read TGCGCCAGCAGCCAAGACGGCGGGGGAGGAGGTCGTGAGCAGTTCTTC. This gives the protein CASSQDGGGGGREQFF.

This rearrangement joins TRBV2 to TRBJ2-7, with D hard to call. The length of the CDR3 is 12 residues. Per the germline V gene, CDR1 is SNHLY and CDR2 is FYNNEI. V gave up 3 bases and J gave up 6 bases, with 9 bases separating them. The DNA of the CDR3 is TGTGCCAGCAGTGACGTAGAGAGCGAGCAGTACTTC. Protein: CASSDVESEQYF.

This chain joins TRBV28 and TRBJ1-6, with 8 bases identical to TRBD1. V dropped 6 bases and J dropped 5; count of bases not matched to a gene: 6. CDR1 and CDR2 from the germline V gene are MDHEN and SYDVKM. The CDR3 loop spans 15 amino acids. The CDR3 nucleotides read TGTGCCAGCAGGGGGGGGGACAGGAATAATTCACCCCTCCACTTT. Protein sequence: CASRGGDRNNSPLHF.

The chain combines TRBV25-1 with TRBJ2-5; 10 bases match TRBD1. Germline assignment: CDR1 MGHDK and CDR2 SYGVNS. With V trimmed by 4 bases and J by 2 bases, 7 bases remained unmatched. This CDR3 contains 16 residues. The CDR3 loop reads CASSGGTGDLQETQYF. CDR3 DNA sequence: TGTGCCAGCAGTGGAGGGACAGGGGACCTACAAGAGACCCAGTACTTC. The complete variable domain, with remaining parts taken from reference TRBV25-1 and TRBJ2-5, reads EADIYQTPRYLVIGTGKKITLECSQTMGHDKMYWYQQDPGMELHLIHYSYGVNSTEKGDLSSESTVSRIRTEHFPLTLESARPSHTSQYLCASSGGTGDLQETQYFGPGTRLLVL.

By its share, this clone is medium-sized (0.01 to 0.1%). The chain couples TRBV6-1 to TRBJ2-7; 12 nucleotides line up with TRBD1. The junction had 7 bases not matched to a gene; V was cut back by 2 bases and J by 5 bases. CDR1 is MNHNS and CDR2 is SASEGT in the germline V gene. This CDR3 is built from 16 residues. The DNA of the CDR3 is TGTGCCAGCAGTGAATCAGTGGGGACAGGGGGCAACGAGCAGTACTTC. As protein: CASSESVGTGGNEQYF.

This clone has a single count. The CDR3 nucleotides are TGTGCCAGCAGCGGGACAGGGGAAAGGTACACTGAAGCTTTCTTT. Its protein product is CASSGTGERYTEAFF. J is TRBJ1-1 and V is TRBV5-8; 10 nucleotides align to TRBD1. Germline-derived CDR1 and CDR2 are SGHTS and YDEGEE. The CDR3 is made up of 15 amino acids. Trimming removed 4 bases from V and 3 bases from J; junction bases left unmatched: 6.

The rearrangement uses TRBV30 and TRBJ2-7, with D hard to call. The ends were cut back, 3 bases at V and 6 bases at J, with 9 bases in the middle. This CDR3 has 11 amino acids. Germline CDR1 GTSNPN, CDR2 SVGIG (reference sequence). DNA for the CDR3: TGTGCCTGGAGCGCCGGTGGCGAGCAGTACTTC. This encodes CAWSAGGEQYF.

The gene calls are TRBV5-8 and TRBJ2-4; D call uncertain. Trimming took 0 bases from V and 6 from J, leaving 10 bases between them. The CDR3 length is 14 residues. Germline CDR1 SGHTS, CDR2 YDEGEE. This chain's CDR3 is CASSLASSGNIQYF. The CDR3 DNA reads TGTGCCAGCAGCTTGGCGAGCTCGGGAAACATTCAGTACTTC.

The gene calls are TRBV30 and TRBJ2-5, with D maybe TRBD2 (6 bases). CDR1 and CDR2 (germline): GTSNPN, SVGIG (reference sequence). The CDR3 has 17 residues. Between the trimmed V and J ends, which lost 5 bases and 9 bases, there was a span of 31 bases. CDR3 residues: CAWVPPSIHTYGEAQYF. DNA for the CDR3: TGTGCCTGGGTCCCCCCCTCCATACACACCTACGGGGAGGCCCAGTACTTC.

The chain is built from TRBV20-1 and TRBJ2-1, with D possibly matching TRBD2 (5 bases). Germline loops: CDR1 DFQATT, CDR2 SNEGSKA (reference sequence). The CDR3 covers 10 residues. Between the trimmed V and J ends, which lost 7 bases and 8 bases, there was a span of 9 bases. CDR3 in DNA: TGCAGTGTTAGCGCGGATGAGCAGTTCTTC. Amino acids: CSVSADEQFF.

This clone was seen more than once but under ten times. CDR3 sequence (DNA): TGCGCCAGCAGCTTGGGAACAGGGATCAGAACCCCCGGCACTGAAGCTTTCTTT. It codes for CASSLGTGIRTPGTEAFF. This sequence joins TRBV5-1 and TRBJ1-1, with TRBD1 as a possible D gene (6 bases). Deletions cut 0 bases from V and 4 bases from J, with 22 bases between. This CDR3 contains 18 residues. Germline V CDR1 and CDR2: SGHRS, YFSETQ.